This TCR beta chain came from a study of shared clonotypes between healthy human individuals. V dropped 4 bases and J dropped 4 bases, with 7 bases sitting between them. Per the germline V gene, CDR1 is SEHNR and CDR2 is FQNEAQ (reference sequence). The CDR3 contains 12 residues. Method: immunoSEQ multiplex PCR; TCRdb's copy keeps in-frame clones and lacks some. The sample shows some 2 million clones, 95% of them seen only once. Material for sequencing was naive CD4+ T cells sorted from blood. As to subset: CD45RA+ positively selected. The chain recombines TRBV7-9 with TRBJ2-5; no reliable D call. The sequence came from a man younger than 35 in good health. The CDR3 region has the DNA TGTGCCAGCAGCTCGGTCGCAGAGACCCAGTACTTC. Protein sequence: CASSSVAETQYF.